Each of the 2 T cell receptor beta chains below was sequenced from the same sample in a study of regulatory T cells in long-lasting Graves disease. Arm-PCR of CDR3 regions and iRepertoire HTBI primers were the basis on which TCR beta libraries were built. TCRdb processed the multiplex PCR reads anew with MiXCR; each CDR3 protein has one entry. This sample carries some 340,000 distinct CDR3 sequences, 20% to 25% of them seen once, and the ten largest clones take around a quarter. Time point described: persistent/refractory GD, antithyroid drugs over 5 years with positive TRAb. PBMCs were the source of the RNA used for TCR sequencing. Sequencing was performed on peripheral blood mononuclear cells (PBMCs), taken when the disease was refractory, from a patient treated with antithyroid drugs. These TCRs come from a woman in her 40s with Graves disease.

In its sample, this clonotype was seen many times. This chain connects TRBV2 to TRBJ1-1, with D hard to call. Trimming pared 6 bases from V and 1 base from J, leaving 0 bases between. The CDR3 loop spans 10 amino acids. Germline V CDR1 and CDR2: SNHLY, FYNNEI. CDR3 in DNA: TGTGCCAGCAGGAACACTGAAGCTTTCTTT. Protein sequence: CASRNTEAFF.

This clonotype was counted between two and nine times. Lacking the conserved final phenylalanine or tryptophan, this CDR3 likely reflects a read error. The V call is TRBV28, the J call TRBJ2-5; 10 nucleotides match TRBD2. The CDR3 length is 20 residues. Germline V gene lookup returns CDR1 MDHEN and CDR2 SYDVKM. V was clipped by 7 bases and J by 2 bases; unmatched bases: 22. CDR3 protein: CASIPNRVRSGRAIQETQYL. CDR3 DNA sequence: TGTGCCAGCATCCCGAACAGGGTTAGAAGCGGGAGGGCCATTCAAGAGACCCAGTACCTC.